The sequence of this T cell receptor beta chain was determined in a study of blood T cells in healthy people across ages (dated by TCRdb to the mid-2010s). General notes on the study: In model experiments, template switching captured roughly one uniquely barcoded TCR beta cDNA molecule for every two T cells. The study analyzed two additional independent replicas of 1 million unique cDNA reads from the same blood draw for two donors, one aged 18 to 30 and one aged 80 or older. To avoid experimental bias, donors of different ages were randomly spread across the sequencing lanes. To track age-related changes in TCR beta repertoire diversity, the study relied on deep sequencing normalized with unique cDNA molecular identifiers. The donors were split into four age groups: young (average about 16 years), middle-aged (around 37), aged (roughly 65) and long-lived (about 74).

Donors were a few dozen systemically healthy Caucasian individuals from Russia aged roughly 6 to 90 years. Each donor gave about 9.7 milliliters of peripheral blood, drawn into EDTA-treated Vacutainer tubes. Ficoll-Paque density-gradient centrifugation was used to isolate PBMCs, with at least 7 million obtained per sample. Trizol reagent was used to extract total RNA from the PBMCs, yielding at least 5 micrograms per sample. The percentages of naive CD45RAhigh/CD27high T cells were determined by flow cytometry on a PBMC aliquot from every donor. As regards this clonotype: What this receptor recognizes is not known. Base-call qualities are not available, and no considerably larger clone is one nucleotide away.

Trimming costs V 1 base and J 11 bases, and their ends lie 10 bases apart. The germline V gene encodes CDR1 MNHEY and CDR2 SVGAGI. Spanning cysteine to phenylalanine, the CDR3 consists of 12 amino acids. This entry keeps only the CDR3 DNA: 36 bases, framed from base 1. General study outcomes and caveats: The CMV infection status of donors was not known, potentially confounding age-related changes in expanded clonotypes. There was a strong correlation between observed TCR beta diversity and the percentage of naive T cells measured by flow cytometry. Estimates of total diversity based on one million sequenced T cells were regarded as lower bounds and as underestimates. Observed TCR beta diversity per million T cells fell roughly linearly with age, and a significant reduction was already apparent by age roughly 40. Compared with the aged group, more naive CD4+ T cells, fewer expanded clones and increased TCR diversity were shown by the long-lived group, suggesting age selection. Conclusive comparison of naive and antigen-experienced compartments was prevented by the profiling of bulk unsorted PBMCs.

The receptor library was made with 5' RACE. Sequencing instrument: Illumina HiSeq 2500. A second roughly 6 to 11 cycle PCR used a sample-barcoded 5' primer and a J-beta primer mix. Each TCR beta cDNA molecule received a unique molecular identifier from a template-switch 5' adaptor carrying 12 random nucleotides. Each sample yielded at least 2.5 million CDR3-containing paired-end reads. First-strand cDNA synthesis was performed from all RNA using the Mint cDNA synthesis kit, with priming by a TRBC-specific oligonucleotide. Following uracil-DNA glycosylase treatment, a first 18-cycle PCR with universal primers M1SS and BC2_uni_R was performed on all cDNA. Per the authors' processing: Normalization of each sample was performed by random selection of 1 million high-quality reads, each carrying a distinct molecular identifier. Instead of being binned into consensus sequences, reads that shared molecular identifiers were thrown out. CDR3 identification, clonotype clustering and error correction used MiTCR with a Q25 quality threshold and the strictest error-elimination algorithm. A nonparametric unseen species model with Euler transformation was used to estimate lower-bound total TCR beta diversity. The raw public data were reprocessed by TCRdb itself: fastp quality trimming at Q25, MiXCR clonotype calling, in-frame beta chains only. Identical CDR3 proteins give one entry, which carries the most common genes and DNA. These V and J calls are TCRdb output, not the study's own analysis. The sample table contains about a million distinct CDR3 sequences; only one count was recorded for just over 50% of them. Of the sample, about a fifth is held by the ten largest clones.

The chain is encoded by TRBV6-5 joined to TRBJ2-3, with TRBD2 perhaps the D gene, on 6 matching bases. The sequence came from a woman aged 55-69 years in good health. Sequencing used blood. This receptor has the CDR3 CASSYYGTQQYF. DNA sequence: TGTGCCAGCAGTTACTACGGGACTCAGCAGTATTTT.